These T cell receptor beta chains were read from a single sample in a study of shared clonotypes between healthy human individuals. Measured with immunoSEQ multiplex PCR; TCRdb has only the in-frame clones, and not every one. The data hold roughly 2.2 million clones, with 93% observed a single time. Sequencing was carried out using naive CD4+ T cells from PBMCs. The source of these receptors is a man aged 18 to 35 in good health. Some clones in this sample may be carry-over from other donors' samples. Both conserved end residues are part of each CDR3. The order of the fields is CDR3 DNA, CDR3 protein, V gene, clone size, J gene, CDR3 length, D gene. The D gene is left open where the match is weak. Clone size is given for some rows only: seen once, a few or many times, or a class if the clone is expanded.

DNA: TGTGCCAGCTCACCAAGCGGACCGAGCAATCAGCCCCAGCATTTT
CDR3: CASSPSGPSNQPQHF
V: TRBV18
size: -
J: TRBJ1-5
length: 15
D: -

DNA: TGTGCCAGCAGCCAACCCGGGTACCAAGAGACCCAGTACTTC
CDR3: CASSQPGYQETQYF
V: TRBV7-3
size: -
J: TRBJ2-5
length: 14
D: -

DNA: TGTGCCAGCTCACCACCGGACAGGGGCTATGGCTACACCTTC
CDR3: CASSPPDRGYGYTF
V: TRBV18
size: -
J: TRBJ1-2
length: 14
D: TRBD1

DNA: TGTGCCAGCAGTTCAACCTCCAGCGGGAGCCCATACGAGCAGTACTTC
CDR3: CASSSTSSGSPYEQYF
V: TRBV28
size: -
J: TRBJ2-7
length: 16
D: TRBD2

DNA: TGTGCCAGCAGCTCGGGGACAGAACGACAAAATGAAAAACTGTTTTTT
CDR3: CASSSGTERQNEKLFF
V: TRBV7-9
size: -
J: TRBJ1-4
length: 16
D: TRBD1

DNA: TGTGCCAGCATCCGGGCAGGGAGGCTAGCGCACTCCTACAATGAGCAGTTCTTC
CDR3: CASIRAGRLAHSYNEQFF
V: TRBV27
size: -
J: TRBJ2-1
length: 18
D: -

DNA: TGTGCCAGCAGAGACAGGAACCCCTACGAGCAGTACTTC
CDR3: CASRDRNPYEQYF
V: TRBV6-1
size: -
J: TRBJ2-7
length: 13
D: -

DNA: TGTGCCAGCAGCTCTGGACCGAGCTCCTACGAGCAGTACTTC
CDR3: CASSSGPSSYEQYF
V: TRBV7-2
size: -
J: TRBJ2-7
length: 14
D: -

DNA: TGTGCCAGCAGCCACCACAGAAATTCTGGAAACACCATATATTTT
CDR3: CASSHHRNSGNTIYF
V: TRBV4-2
size: -
J: TRBJ1-3
length: 15
D: -

DNA: TGTGCCTGGAGTCCCCTGGCGGCTGTGAACACTGAAGCTTTCTTT
CDR3: CAWSPLAAVNTEAFF
V: TRBV30
size: few
J: TRBJ1-1
length: 15
D: -

DNA: TGTGCCAGCTCACCCAGGGACAGGCCCATCGATGAGCAGTTCTTC
CDR3: CASSPRDRPIDEQFF
V: TRBV18
size: -
J: TRBJ2-1
length: 15
D: TRBD1

DNA: TGTGCCTGGAGTCGAGGGGACACAGATACGCAGTATTTT
CDR3: CAWSRGDTDTQYF
V: TRBV30
size: -
J: TRBJ2-3
length: 13
D: -

DNA: TGTGCCAGCAGTTACTTAGCGGGAGGGTACAATGAGCAGTTCTTC
CDR3: CASSYLAGGYNEQFF
V: TRBV6-6
size: -
J: TRBJ2-1
length: 15
D: TRBD2

DNA: TGTGCCAGCAGCCCCGCCTTGGGGGGTGGTGGAAACACCATATATTTT
CDR3: CASSPALGGGGNTIYF
V: TRBV9
size: -
J: TRBJ1-3
length: 16
D: -

DNA: TGCGCCAGCAGCCAACCCTCGGGAACAGGAGTTAAAGAGACCCAGTACTTC
CDR3: CASSQPSGTGVKETQYF
V: TRBV4-1
size: -
J: TRBJ2-5
length: 17
D: -

DNA: TGTGCCACCAGCGACCAGTTTAGCGGGAGGGCGCTTGAGCAGTTCTTC
CDR3: CATSDQFSGRALEQFF
V: TRBV15
size: -
J: TRBJ2-1
length: 16
D: TRBD2

DNA: TGTGCCAGCAGTGATCCCCGAGGTAGCGGGAGGAGAGGGGAGCTGTTTTTT
CDR3: CASSDPRGSGRRGELFF
V: TRBV28
size: -
J: TRBJ2-2
length: 17
D: TRBD2

DNA: TGCGCCAGCAGCCCCGGACGGTTTAGCAATCAGCCCCAGCATTTT
CDR3: CASSPGRFSNQPQHF
V: TRBV4-1
size: -
J: TRBJ1-5
length: 15
D: -

DNA: TGTGCCAGCAGTGACGGGATAACCACCCTCGAGCAGTACTTC
CDR3: CASSDGITTLEQYF
V: TRBV6-6
size: -
J: TRBJ2-7
length: 14
D: -

DNA: TGCGCCAGCAGCTTCGGGGTTGGGGGCACTGAAGCTTTCTTT
CDR3: CASSFGVGGTEAFF
V: TRBV5-1
size: -
J: TRBJ1-1
length: 14
D: -

DNA: TGTGCCTGGAAATTGCGGTGGGGGACAGGGTCAGGCGAGCAGTACTTC
CDR3: CAWKLRWGTGSGEQYF
V: TRBV30
size: -
J: TRBJ2-7
length: 16
D: TRBD1

DNA: TGTGCCAGCCAACCCCAGGGTATTGGCTATGGCTACACCTTC
CDR3: CASQPQGIGYGYTF
V: TRBV6-5
size: -
J: TRBJ1-2
length: 14
D: -

DNA: TGTGCCAGCACTAGACAGGGAAGAAGTCAGCCCCAGCATTTT
CDR3: CASTRQGRSQPQHF
V: TRBV2
size: few
J: TRBJ1-5
length: 14
D: TRBD1

DNA: TGTGCCAGCAGCCCCGCCGGACAGGGGTACAATGAGCAGTTCTTC
CDR3: CASSPAGQGYNEQFF
V: TRBV28
size: -
J: TRBJ2-1
length: 15
D: TRBD1

DNA: TGTGCCAGCAGCTTAGGGCTAGCGGGAGGATACGAGCAGTACTTC
CDR3: CASSLGLAGGYEQYF
V: TRBV7-2
size: -
J: TRBJ2-7
length: 15
D: TRBD2

DNA: TGTGCCAGCAGTGCCTCGACAGGGTCCTATGGCTACACCTTC
CDR3: CASSASTGSYGYTF
V: TRBV6-4
size: -
J: TRBJ1-2
length: 14
D: TRBD1

DNA: TGTGCCAGTAGCCGGACTAGCGGGACCTACGAGCAGTACTTC
CDR3: CASSRTSGTYEQYF
V: TRBV19
size: -
J: TRBJ2-7
length: 14
D: TRBD2

DNA: TGTGCCAGCAGAGGAGACAGGGCTCAGCCCCAGCATTTT
CDR3: CASRGDRAQPQHF
V: TRBV6-1
size: few
J: TRBJ1-5
length: 13
D: TRBD1

DNA: TGTGCCAGCAGCCCCGAAGGGGTTAGACCTGAGCAGTTCTTC
CDR3: CASSPEGVRPEQFF
V: TRBV7-2
size: -
J: TRBJ2-1
length: 14
D: -

DNA: TGCGCCAGCAGCTTCACTACCGGGACAGAAGAGACCCAGTACTTC
CDR3: CASSFTTGTEETQYF
V: TRBV5-1
size: -
J: TRBJ2-5
length: 15
D: TRBD1

DNA: TGTGCCAGCAGCCGAGACACCACTGAAGCTTTCTTT
CDR3: CASSRDTTEAFF
V: TRBV7-9
size: few
J: TRBJ1-1
length: 12
D: -

DNA: TGTGCCAGCAGTTTAACCGCCATCCAAGGCACAGATACGCAGTATTTT
CDR3: CASSLTAIQGTDTQYF
V: TRBV28
size: -
J: TRBJ2-3
length: 16
D: -

DNA: TGTGCCAGCTCACCACAGGGGGCGGTGGGGAACACTGAAGCTTTCTTT
CDR3: CASSPQGAVGNTEAFF
V: TRBV18
size: few
J: TRBJ1-1
length: 16
D: TRBD1

DNA: TGTGCCAGCAGCCCACACCGGGGTGGTGGCACCGGGGAGCTGTTTTTT
CDR3: CASSPHRGGGTGELFF
V: TRBV11-2
size: -
J: TRBJ2-2
length: 16
D: -

DNA: TGTGCCAGCAGCTTAGAAGGGGGGACAGGGTTTAACGAGCAGTACTTC
CDR3: CASSLEGGTGFNEQYF
V: TRBV7-6
size: -
J: TRBJ2-7
length: 16
D: TRBD1

DNA: TGCGCCAGCAGCCTCACGGGGAGACTTAGCACAGATACGCAGTATTTT
CDR3: CASSLTGRLSTDTQYF
V: TRBV5-1
size: -
J: TRBJ2-3
length: 16
D: -

DNA: TGTGCCAGCAGCCCCATAAGGAGGGGATCCTACGAGCAGTACTTC
CDR3: CASSPIRRGSYEQYF
V: TRBV7-6
size: -
J: TRBJ2-7
length: 15
D: -

DNA: TGCAGCGTGGGACCGACGGAAAACATTCAGTACTTC
CDR3: CSVGPTENIQYF
V: TRBV29-1
size: -
J: TRBJ2-4
length: 12
D: -

DNA: TGTGCCAGCAGCCCCGAAGGGATCGCAAGAGAGACCCAGTACTTC
CDR3: CASSPEGIARETQYF
V: TRBV11-1
size: -
J: TRBJ2-5
length: 15
D: -

DNA: TGCAGTGCAAGTACCCCTTCCGAGCAGTATTTT
CDR3: CSASTPSEQYF
V: TRBV20-1
size: -
J: TRBJ2-3
length: 11
D: -

DNA: TGTGCCAGCAGCAAAGATCCCCATTGGGACAGGGTGCCACAAAGCTCCTACGAGCAGTACTTC
CDR3: CASSKDPHWDRVPQSSYEQYF
V: TRBV21-1
size: -
J: TRBJ2-7
length: 21
D: -

DNA: TGTGCCAGCAGGAACAGGGGCAGCGGGGAGCTGTTTTTT
CDR3: CASRNRGSGELFF
V: TRBV2
size: -
J: TRBJ2-2
length: 13
D: TRBD1

DNA: TGTGCCAGTAGTATTGGGCGGCGAAGTAACTATGGCTACACCTTC
CDR3: CASSIGRRSNYGYTF
V: TRBV19
size: -
J: TRBJ1-2
length: 15
D: -

DNA: TGTGCCATCAGTGAGCCGACAAGCACTTACGGGGGCTCCTACAATGAGCAGTTCTTC
CDR3: CAISEPTSTYGGSYNEQFF
V: TRBV10-3
size: -
J: TRBJ2-1
length: 19
D: -

DNA: TGTGCCAGCAGCGGAGGGCGAAGATATGGCTACACCTTC
CDR3: CASSGGRRYGYTF
V: TRBV7-2
size: once
J: TRBJ1-2
length: 13
D: -